This TCR beta chain derives from a study of T cell responses to AZD1222 COVID-19 vaccine. Study results and limitations: Compared with day 0, the breadth and depth of the Spike-specific TCR repertoire rose significantly after two doses of AZD1222.

The protocol was immunoSEQ multiplex PCR, while the TCRdb copy is restricted to in-frame clones and leaves out a portion. The sample yields 150,000 or so clones, roughly nine tenths seen once. On this clone: What it recognizes is unknown.

The receptor comes from an adult who received the AZD1222 COVID-19 vaccine. This specimen was peripheral blood, taken 28 days after the second AZD1222 dose.

CDR3 DNA: TGCGCCAGCAGCGAGGAGGCGAGGGACGTGACAGATACGCAGTATTTT. This gives the protein CASSEEARDVTDTQYF. The chain has TRBV5-1 and TRBJ2-3; D tentatively fits TRBD1 or TRBD2 (5 bases each). The CDR3 spans 16 residues. V was trimmed by 4 bases and J by 3 bases, leaving 18 bases between them. Germline CDR1 reads SGHRS; CDR2 reads YFSETQ.